A single sample gave rise to the 8 T cell receptor beta chains below, sequenced in a study of blood T cells in healthy people across ages. Primed by a sample-barcoded 5' primer and a J-beta primer mix, a second PCR proceeded for about 7 to 11 cycles. TCRdb recomputed calls from the 5' RACE reads with MiXCR, one row per CDR3 protein. The table lists about 1 million distinct CDR3 sequences, under 55% of them singletons. The sequenced sample was blood. The receptors were gathered from a woman aged 60 to 75 in good health.

A few counts support this clonotype. The J gene is TRBJ2-7, the V gene TRBV10-3; D remains ambiguous. CDR1 and CDR2 (germline): ENHRY, SYGVKD. V was trimmed by 4 bases and J by 7 bases, leaving 14 bases between them. This CDR3 is built from 13 residues. CDR3 in DNA: TGTGCCATCAGTGGGGGTGAGGTGGGGGAGCAGTACTTC. Protein: CAISGGEVGEQYF.

Concerning this clonotype itself: Sequence at one end of the junction differs from germline and may be a read error. This rearrangement joins TRBV15 to TRBJ2-1, with 7 bases aligning to TRBD2. The CDR3 spans 16 residues. Germline V gene lookup returns CDR1 LNHNV and CDR2 YYDKDF (reference sequence). For the CDR3, the DNA is TGTGCCACCGGCAGAGGAACTAGCGAAACCTACAATGAGCAGTTCTTC. Translated, it gives CATGRGTSETYNEQFF.

This clonotype was detected only a few times. The gene calls are TRBV28 and TRBJ2-7; possibly TRBD1 for D (5 bases). V was clipped by 6 bases and J by 0 bases, with 15 bases between them. This CDR3 is built from 15 residues. CDR1 is MDHEN and CDR2 is SYDVKM in the germline V gene. CDR3 amino acids: CASSRQKKISYEQYF. The CDR3, as DNA: TGTGCCAGCAGCCGACAGAAAAAAATCTCCTACGAGCAGTACTTC. Full variable domain (remainder filled in from reference TRBV28 and TRBJ2-7): DVKVTQSSRYLVKRTGEKVFLECVQDMDHENMFWYRQDPGLGLRLIYFSYDVKMKEKGDIPEGYSVSREKKERFSLILESASTNQTSMYLCASSRQKKISYEQYFGPGTRLTVT.

The CDR3 DNA sequence: TGTGCCAGCAGGCAGGGGGCTGGAACCGGGGAGCTGTTTTTT. Its protein product is CASRQGAGTGELFF. The rearrangement uses TRBV6-6 and TRBJ2-2; 8 bases match TRBD1. This CDR3 comprises 14 residues. The V segment lost 6 bases and the J segment 5 bases; nucleotides outside the gene matches: 5. The germline V gene has CDR1 MNHNY and CDR2 SVGAGI (reference sequence).

The chain links TRBV10-2 to TRBJ2-5; 7 bases are shared with TRBD1. The DNA end favors TRBJ2-7, so the J call may be wrong. The CDR3 spans 12 residues. CDR1 and CDR2 from the germline V gene are WSHSY and SAAADI. Here the CDR3 DNA reads TGCGCCAGCCCCGAGCCAGGGGGCGAGCAGTACTTC. Translated, it gives CASPEPGGEQYF.

This clonotype was counted a few times. This sequence joins TRBV4-2 and TRBJ1-2; a possible D gene is TRBD1 (5 bases). V lost 4 bases, J lost 2 bases, and 14 bases lay in between. Germline V gene sequence: CDR1 LGHNA, CDR2 YNFKEQ. This CDR3 has 15 amino acids. The CDR3 DNA sequence: TGTGCCAGCAGCCTGGAAAGGGGTCCAAACTATGGCTACACCTTC. It codes for CASSLERGPNYGYTF.

The rearrangement uses TRBV28 and TRBJ2-5; 12 bases map to TRBD1. The end of the DNA aligns better with TRBJ2-7, so the J call may be wrong. CDR3 size: 14 residues. CDR1 is MDHEN and CDR2 is SYDVKM in the germline V gene. CDR3 sequence (DNA): TGTGCCAGTGCGGGACAGGGGGCGCGGTACGAGCAGTACTTC. Translating gives CASAGQGARYEQYF.

V and J are TRBV6-6 and TRBJ2-3, with 10 bases matching TRBD1. The J segment lost 4 bases and the V segment lost 8 bases, leaving 3 bases of the junction unmatched. Germline V gene lookup returns CDR1 MNHNY and CDR2 SVGAGI (reference sequence). The CDR3 length is 13 residues. CDR3 DNA sequence: TGTGCCAGCCGAGGACAGGGGGCAGATACGCAGTATTTT. It encodes CASRGQGADTQYF.